Below, 8 T cell receptor beta chains from the same sample are listed, as sequenced in a study of OX40 agonist ivuxolimab in advanced cancers. The assay was immunoSEQ multiplex PCR, and TCRdb's table has in-frame clones only and misses some. The table lists around 63,000 clones, roughly four fifths of them singletons. The specimen comprised CD4+ or CD8+ T cells sorted from blood, sampled in a trial of the OX40 agonist ivuxolimab. Receptors originate from an adult with an advanced solid tumor such as melanoma, head and neck, liver or kidney cancer.

This clone showed up just once. The chain links TRBV27 to TRBJ2-1, with TRBD2 matching 10 bases. V shed 9 bases and J 6 bases; nucleotides not matched to a gene: 8. From germline, CDR1 is MNHEY and CDR2 SMNVEV (reference sequence). The CDR3 spans 14 residues. CDR3 sequence: CASGLAAAFNEQFF. As DNA, the CDR3 is TGTGCCAGTGGACTAGCGGCGGCATTCAATGAGCAGTTCTTC.

The table lists this clone with a few counts. The chain is built from TRBV19 and TRBJ1-2; 9 bases map to TRBD1. From germline, CDR1 is LNHDA and CDR2 SQIVND (reference sequence). This CDR3 has 14 residues. V was clipped by 4 bases and J by 3 bases; unmatched bases: 3. In DNA form, the CDR3 reads TGTGCCAGTAGTACCGGACAGGGGCACTATGGCTACACCTTC. It encodes CASSTGQGHYGYTF.

The chain couples TRBV19 to TRBJ1-2; TRBD1 might be the D (5 bases). CDR1 LNHDA and CDR2 SQIVND come from the germline V gene (reference sequence). Trimming left V 6 bases short and J 3 bases short, with 20 bases between. The CDR3 runs 16 residues. CDR3 region: CASRTTAFGADYGYTF. The CDR3 DNA reads as TGTGCCAGTAGGACGACAGCGTTCGGGGCCGACTATGGCTACACCTTC.

The chain joins TRBV10-3 to TRBJ2-7, with TRBD2 as a possible D gene (6 bases). Trimming removed 3 bases at V and 1 base at J, with 16 bases between. Germline assignment: CDR1 ENHRY and CDR2 SYGVKD. There are 16 residues in the CDR3. CDR3 region: CAISDPGRRGSYEQYF. The CDR3 DNA sequence: TGTGCCATCAGTGACCCCGGCCGGAGGGGTTCCTACGAGCAGTACTTC.

The chain couples TRBV28 to TRBJ1-4, with D possibly matching TRBD1 (5 bases). Per germline, CDR1 MDHEN and CDR2 SYDVKM. The V end lost 4 bases, the J end lost 0 bases, and 15 bases lay between the germline ends. The CDR3 contains 17 residues. CDR3 sequence reads: CASSSQGFLATNEKLFF. DNA for the CDR3: TGTGCCAGCAGTTCCCAGGGTTTCCTTGCAACTAATGAAAAACTGTTTTTT.

The CDR3: CASSESGRREVNTQYF. The CDR3 DNA is TGTGCCAGCAGTGAAAGTGGCAGAAGAGAGGTAAATACGCAGTATTTT. The rearrangement uses TRBV2 and TRBJ2-3; D not resolved. Germline CDR1 is SNHLY and CDR2 is FYNNEI. The V end lost 2 bases, the J end lost 7 bases, and 19 bases lay between the germline ends. CDR3 length equals 16 residues.

The chain has TRBV25-1 and TRBJ2-7, with 7 bases aligning to TRBD2. Germline V gives CDR1 MGHDK, CDR2 SYGVNS. This CDR3 is built from 14 residues. Unmatched junction bases numbered 10, after V lost 8 bases and J lost 3 bases. In nucleotides, the CDR3 is TGTGCCAGCTCTCCGGGACTACACTACTACGAGCAGTACTTC. This gives the protein CASSPGLHYYEQYF.

The rearrangement uses TRBV5-4 and TRBJ2-1; D might be TRBD1 (7 bases). V lost 4 bases and J lost 4, with 15 bases in between. Germline CDR1 and CDR2: SGHNT and YYREEE (reference sequence). The CDR3 is made up of 15 amino acids. In DNA, the CDR3 is TGTGCCAGCAGCACCGACAGGGCGGGATACAATGAGCAGTTCTTC. It translates to CASSTDRAGYNEQFF.